This TCR beta chain comes out of a study of identifying expanded T cells in peripheral blood (dated by TCRdb to between 2018 and 2020). The study in broad terms: Technical replicates were generated by sequencing separate aliquots of the same genomic DNA pool, with four replicates compared pairwise.

Points the paper makes about the study in general: Across all healthy-donor time intervals, the beta-binomial model significantly lowered both the number of clones called differentially abundant and the false-positive rate. For all healthy donors, the variance in clone template counts between roughly two-week samples rose significantly as total template count increased. Between technical replicates the binomial model flagged approximately 1.2 differentially abundant clones, whereas over about two weeks the binomial model flagged about 15 and over four weeks around 20. The authors expected biological variance in healthy repertoires might increase further over much longer intervals such as months to years.

During the collection period, no immune events, such as infections, were documented for the healthy donors. Time-dependent variance in a beta-binomial model of T-cell clone differential abundance was calibrated using healthy-donor blood repertoires as a training cohort. The training cohort included around ten healthy donors, of whom 3 were female and 7 were male. Donor ages ranged from 29 to 64 years, with an average of roughly 47 years. Whole blood, obtained from a commercial supplier, was collected from each healthy donor at three time points spaced roughly 14 days apart. Genomic DNA was extracted from unsorted whole blood for immunosequencing. TCRbeta CDR3 regions were profiled with the immunoSEQ Assay using bias-controlled multiplex PCR amplification of genomic DNA. The authors' analysis ran thus. To quantify the absolute abundance of each unique TCRbeta CDR3 region, the sequences were collapsed and filtered. Differential abundance was assessed using a binomial (Fisher-equivalent) model and a beta-binomial model in which time-dependent variance fitted from healthy donors was added. Clones with fewer than 5 combined templates were removed, and a clone was called differentially abundant if the clone's Benjamini-Hochberg FDR was below 0.01. In the beta-binomial model, variance was expressed as a function of the total template count across the two samples, in the form v = (b*log(k)+a)^2. Entries here come from immuneACCESS through TCRdb and include only in-frame sequences with V and J called. Some clones fail to appear in such tables; in the studies checked, an unresolved V gene covers under half of the shortfall, and the cause of the remainder is unknown. V, J and clone size reflect that table, while D and trimming were determined from the DNA. Here the sample has roughly 130,000 clones; about 88% occur a single time. The leading ten clones occupy about 8% of the sample.

From the cysteine through the phenylalanine, the CDR3 covers 14 amino acids. The kept DNA is CDR3 alone, 42 bases in frame from the first base. The junction carries 8 bases between V and J, which are trimmed by 0 bases and 5 bases respectively. CDR1 and CDR2 were assigned from the germline V gene (reference sequence) as MNHNY and SVGAGI. On this clone: Its cognate antigen has yet to be identified. No much larger clone exists at a distance of one base, and base qualities are not known.

Recombination connected TRBV6-6 to TRBJ2-1; the D gene is perhaps TRBD1 or TRBD2, as each covers 6 bases. Sequencing used blood. The clonotype was recovered from a person aged 18-70 years in good health. The sequence in DNA is TGTGCCAGCAGTTACTCGGAGGGGGACAATGAGCAGTTCTTC. It translates to CASSYSEGDNEQFF.